The 25 T cell receptor beta chains presented below share a single source sample, sequenced in a study of control samples from healthy donors and cancer patients. Using immunoSEQ multiplex PCR, the repertoire was profiled, and TCRdb retains in-frame clones only, with some absent. Of some 220,000 clones listed, roughly 94% are singletons. The sample consisted of blood. Every receptor here comes from a man over 45 in good health.

The chain is built from TRBV3-1 (or the pseudogene TRBV3-2) and TRBJ1-3; the D is unclear. Germline CDR1 and CDR2: LGHDT and YNNKEL (reference sequence). Trimming took off 2 bases at V and 1 base at J, with 9 bases between the two ends. The CDR3 extends over 15 amino acids. The CDR3 DNA follows: TGTGCCAGCAGCCAAAACTTCGTTTCTGGAAACACCATATATTTT. Encoded protein: CASSQNFVSGNTIYF.

J is TRBJ2-7 and V is TRBV6-5; either TRBD1 or TRBD2 may fit D (5 bases each). Germline V gene sequence: CDR1 MNHEY, CDR2 SVGAGI. The CDR3 loop spans 14 amino acids. Trimming took 6 bases from V and 4 from J, leaving 16 bases between them. The CDR3 DNA reads as TGTGCCAGCAGCTACCGGGGCCCGGAATACGAGCAGTACGTC. Translating gives CASSYRGPEYEQYV.

The chain is built from TRBV30 and TRBJ1-2; D may be TRBD1 (6 bases). V shed 2 bases and J shed 6 bases, with 10 bases lying between them. CDR1 and CDR2 (germline): GTSNPN, SVGIG (reference sequence). The CDR3 length is 12 residues. The DNA of the CDR3 is TGTGCCTGGAGTAGGGACATCGATGGCTACACCTTC. Translating gives CAWSRDIDGYTF.

The chain joins TRBV12-3 or TRBV12-4 to TRBJ1-2, with 9 bases fitting TRBD1. The CDR3 is 13 residues long. V was pared by 4 bases and J by 9 bases, with 6 bases of the junction left unmatched. In DNA form, the CDR3 reads TGTGCCAGCAGTTCCGGGACAGGGATAAGCTACACCTTC. As protein: CASSSGTGISYTF.

J is TRBJ2-1 and V is TRBV5-4, with D tentatively TRBD2 (5 bases). The germline V gene encodes CDR1 SGHNT and CDR2 YYREEE (reference sequence). CDR3 length equals 16 residues. V shed 4 bases and J shed 0 bases, with 14 bases lying between them. The CDR3: CASSVAGGLSYNEQFF. The CDR3 DNA follows: TGTGCCAGCAGCGTTGCGGGTGGACTCTCCTACAATGAGCAGTTCTTC.

The rearrangement joins TRBV4-3 to TRBJ1-5; D call uncertain. The V gene's germline CDR1 is LGHNA and CDR2 YSLEER. V dropped 0 bases and J dropped 6 bases, with 15 bases sitting between them. The CDR3 runs to 16 residues. The CDR3 DNA follows: TGCGCCAGCAGCCAAGATAGGTCGCGTGGAGGTCAGCCCCAGCATTTT. It translates to CASSQDRSRGGQPQHF.

The rearrangement joins TRBV5-1 to TRBJ2-3; a weak D match, TRBD1 (6 bases). The CDR3 covers 14 residues. V lost 3 bases to trimming and J lost 5 bases, with 13 bases between them. CDR1 is SGHRS, CDR2 YFSETQ, per germline. CDR3 residues: CASSSNLGGDTQYF. The CDR3, as DNA: TGCGCCAGCAGCTCCAATCTAGGGGGAGATACGCAGTATTTT.

J is TRBJ2-2 and V is TRBV11-1; D gene ambiguous. Germline lookup yields CDR1 SGHAT and CDR2 FQDESV (reference sequence). This CDR3 has 15 residues. Trimming shortened V by 1 base and J by 6 bases, and 12 bases separated the two germline ends. CDR3 sequence: CASSLDRRTAGELFF. Here the CDR3 DNA reads TGTGCCAGCAGCTTAGATCGGCGGACGGCCGGGGAGCTGTTTTTT. Supplemented by reference TRBV11-1 and TRBJ2-2, the full variable domain reads EAEVAQSPRYKITEKSQAVAFWCDPISGHATLYWYRQILGQGPELLVQFQDESVVDDSQLPKDRFSAERLKGVDSTLKIQPAELGDSAMYLCASSLDRRTAGELFFGEGSRLTVL.

The chain has TRBV6-2 or TRBV6-3 and TRBJ2-1; no definite D call. In germline, CDR1 is MNHEY, CDR2 SVGEGT. Between the trimmed V and J ends, which lost 0 bases and 4 bases, there was a span of 1 base. The CDR3 is made up of 12 amino acids. The CDR3 sequence: CASSYSYNEQFF. As DNA, the CDR3 is TGTGCCAGCAGTTACTCGTACAATGAGCAGTTCTTC.

The chain recombines TRBV4-1 with TRBJ1-1, with 7 positions matching TRBD1. This CDR3 comprises 13 residues. With 1 base clipped from V and 8 bases from J, the junction kept 4 bases outside the gene matches. CDR1 and CDR2 (germline): MGHRA, YSYEKL. For the CDR3, the DNA is TGCGCCAGCAGCCAAGTGGTGGACAGGGAAGCTTTCTTT. As protein: CASSQVVDREAFF.

The V call is TRBV7-2, the J call TRBJ2-2; D tentatively fits TRBD1 or TRBD2 (5 bases each). V lost 3 bases and J lost 8, with 10 bases in between. CDR1 and CDR2 from the germline V gene are SGHTA and FQGNSA. The CDR3 contains 13 residues. The CDR3 reads CASSFAWGGELFF. The CDR3 DNA sequence: TGTGCCAGCAGCTTCGCCTGGGGGGGGGAGCTGTTTTTT.

The chain recombines TRBV27 with TRBJ1-3, with a weak D call TRBD1 (5 bases). From germline, CDR1 is MNHEY and CDR2 SMNVEV (reference sequence). The CDR3 totals 17 residues. The V and J ends lost 0 bases and 4 bases respectively, with 16 bases between them. CDR3: CASSLSIWRGQGNTIYF. DNA of the CDR3: TGTGCCAGCAGTTTATCGATTTGGAGGGGCCAAGGAAACACCATATATTTT.

The V and J genes are TRBV12-3 or TRBV12-4 and TRBJ1-5; 10 bases agree with TRBD1. This CDR3 region has 13 residues. V was pared by 6 bases and J by 7 bases, with 3 bases of the junction left unmatched. CDR3 bases: TGTGCCAGCAGAGGGACAGGGGACCAGCCCCAGCATTTT. This sequence encodes CASRGTGDQPQHF.

V gene TRBV7-2 combines with J gene TRBJ1-2; D unclear. The CDR3 has 16 amino acids. Per the germline V gene, CDR1 is SGHTA and CDR2 is FQGNSA. Trimming pared 3 bases from V and 4 bases from J, leaving 18 bases between. CDR3 nucleotides: TGTGCCAGCAGCTTTGGGGTCGTGGCCGCGGGCTATGGCTACACCTTC. As protein: CASSFGVVAAGYGYTF. The whole variable domain, remainder taken from reference TRBV7-2 and TRBJ1-2, is GAGVSQSPSNKVTEKGKDVELRCDPISGHTALYWYRQSLGQGLEFLIYFQGNSAPDKSGLPSDRFSAERTGGSVSTLTIQRTQQEDSAVYLCASSFGVVAAGYGYTFGSGTRLTVV.

The rearrangement uses TRBV6-2 or TRBV6-3 and TRBJ2-6; D uncertain. CDR3 length: 17 amino acids. CDR1 and CDR2 from the germline V gene are MNHEY and SVGEGT. Trimming removed 2 bases at V and 0 bases at J, with 11 bases between. CDR3 sequence: CASSYGNTGSGANVLTF. CDR3 bases: TGTGCCAGCAGTTACGGTAATACTGGCTCTGGGGCCAACGTCCTGACTTTC.

The chain recombines TRBV2 with TRBJ2-7, with D possibly being TRBD1 (5 bases). CDR3 length: 14 residues. V lost 8 bases, J lost 2 bases, and 16 bases lay in between. Per the germline V gene, CDR1 is SNHLY and CDR2 is FYNNEI. The CDR3 DNA reads as TGTGCCAGCTACTCAGGGAACCCCCCCTACGAGCAGTACGTC. Translated, it gives CASYSGNPPYEQYV.

This clone has only one observation. This chain connects TRBV6-2 or TRBV6-3 to TRBJ1-5; TRBD1 might be the D (5 bases). The V gene lost 6 bases and the J gene lost 7 bases, with 10 bases spanning the gap. The CDR3 is made up of 12 amino acids. The germline V gene encodes CDR1 MNHEY and CDR2 SVGEGT. CDR3 DNA sequence: TGTGCCAGCAGCAGGGTAATACAGCCCCAGCATTTT. Protein: CASSRVIQPQHF.

The DNA for the CDR3 is TGTGCCAGCAGCCAGGGTCAGGGCTCCACAGATACGCAGTATTTT. This sequence encodes CASSQGQGSTDTQYF. J is TRBJ2-3 and V is TRBV14; weak D call: TRBD1 (5 bases). Germline V gene sequence: CDR1 SGHDN, CDR2 FVKESK. The CDR3 has 15 residues. Trimming pared 3 bases from V and 2 bases from J, leaving 12 bases between. The whole variable domain, remainder taken from reference TRBV14 and TRBJ2-3, is EAGVTQFPSHSVIEKGQTVTLRCDPISGHDNLYWYRRVMGKEIKFLLHFVKESKQDESGMPNNRFLAERTGGTYSTLKVQPAELEDSGVYFCASSQGQGSTDTQYFGPGTRLTVL.

The chain joins TRBV7-2 to TRBJ2-4; possibly TRBD1 for D (5 bases). Between the trimmed V and J ends, which lost 3 bases and 6 bases, there was a span of 12 bases. Germline-derived CDR1 and CDR2 are SGHTA and FQGNSA. The CDR3 loop spans 14 amino acids. The CDR3 region is CASSLRQMGNIQYF. In DNA form, the CDR3 reads TGTGCCAGCAGCTTGAGACAGATGGGAAACATTCAGTACTTC.

As concerns this clone: This same CDR3 is encoded by further DNA sequences in the sample. This rearrangement joins TRBV12-5 to TRBJ2-6; D uncertain. The V end was cut by 2 bases, the J end by 4 bases, with 3 bases between. CDR1 and CDR2 (germline): LGHNT, FRNRAP. This CDR3 has 13 amino acids. The CDR3 reads CASGLSGANVLTF. The CDR3 DNA reads TGTGCTAGTGGTTTGAGCGGGGCCAACGTCCTGACTTTC.

This rearrangement joins TRBV7-9 to TRBJ2-7; D is perhaps TRBD1 (5 bases). V gave up 3 bases and J gave up 2 bases, with 11 bases separating them. The CDR3 totals 14 residues. The germline V gene has CDR1 SEHNR and CDR2 FQNEAQ (reference sequence). The chain's CDR3 is CASSLARGTYEQYF. The CDR3 DNA is TGTGCCAGCAGCTTGGCTAGGGGAACCTACGAGCAGTACTTC. Full variable domain (remainder filled in from reference TRBV7-9 and TRBJ2-7): DTGVSQNPRHKITKRGQNVTFRCDPISEHNRLYWYRQTLGQGPEFLTYFQNEAQLEKSRLLSDRFSAERPKGSFSTLEIQRTEQGDSAMYLCASSLARGTYEQYFGPGTRLTVT.

This chain links TRBV6-2 or TRBV6-3 with TRBJ2-3, with TRBD2 matching 7 bases. Germline V gives CDR1 MNHEY, CDR2 SVGEGT. Trimming removed 4 bases from V and 4 bases from J; junction bases left unmatched: 8. The CDR3 runs to 15 residues. The CDR3, as DNA: TGTGCCAGCAGTTCCAGGACTAGTTTCTCAGATACGCAGTATTTT. As protein: CASSSRTSFSDTQYF.

The genes are TRBV18 and TRBJ2-2, with D hard to call. The germline V and J ends were trimmed by 2 bases and 13 bases, with 11 bases remaining between them. Looked up from germline, CDR1 is KGHSH and CDR2 is LQKENI. The CDR3 extends over 12 amino acids. CDR3 nucleotide sequence: TGTGCCAGCTCACCAACAGTAATGGTGCTGTTTTTT. Translation: CASSPTVMVLFF. Full variable domain (remainder filled in from reference TRBV18 and TRBJ2-2): NAGVMQNPRHLVRRRGQEARLRCSPMKGHSHVYWYRQLPEEGLKFMVYLQKENIIDESGMPKERFSAEFPKEGPSILRIQQVVRGDSAAYFCASSPTVMVLFFGEGSRLTVL.

The V and J genes are TRBV6-1 and TRBJ1-2; perhaps TRBD1 as D (5 bases). Germline V lookup: CDR1 MNHNS, CDR2 SASEGT. The ends were cut back, 0 bases at V and 3 bases at J, with 11 bases in the middle. This CDR3 has 15 amino acids. The CDR3 spells CASSEAQGIDYGYTF. The CDR3 coding sequence is TGTGCCAGCAGTGAAGCGCAGGGCATTGACTATGGCTACACCTTC.

This sequence joins TRBV11-2 and TRBJ2-5, with D possibly TRBD2 on 5 matching bases. This CDR3 contains 13 residues. Per the germline V gene, CDR1 is SGHAT and CDR2 is FQNNGV. V shed 3 bases and J shed 5 bases, with 10 bases lying between them. CDR3 in amino acids: CASSFSSLETQYF. The CDR3 DNA reads TGTGCCAGCAGCTTTTCTAGCTTGGAGACCCAGTACTTC.